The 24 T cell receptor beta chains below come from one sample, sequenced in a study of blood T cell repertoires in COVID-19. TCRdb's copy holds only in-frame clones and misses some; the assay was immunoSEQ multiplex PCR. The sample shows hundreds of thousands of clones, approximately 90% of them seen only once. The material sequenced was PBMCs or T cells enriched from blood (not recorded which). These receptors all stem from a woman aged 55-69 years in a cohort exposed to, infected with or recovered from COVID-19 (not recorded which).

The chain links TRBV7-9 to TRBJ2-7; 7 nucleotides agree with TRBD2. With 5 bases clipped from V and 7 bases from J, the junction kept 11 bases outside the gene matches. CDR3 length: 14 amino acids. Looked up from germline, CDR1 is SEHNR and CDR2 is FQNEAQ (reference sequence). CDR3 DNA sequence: TGTGCCAGCAGCACCCCGGGAGCGGGGAGGGAGCAGTACTTC. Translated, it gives CASSTPGAGREQYF.

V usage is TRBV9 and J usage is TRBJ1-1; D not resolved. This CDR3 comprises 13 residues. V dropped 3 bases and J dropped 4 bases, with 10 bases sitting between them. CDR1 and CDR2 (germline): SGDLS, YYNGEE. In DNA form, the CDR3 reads TGTGCCAGCAGCGGATTTAGTGGCACTGAAGCTTTCTTT. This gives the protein CASSGFSGTEAFF. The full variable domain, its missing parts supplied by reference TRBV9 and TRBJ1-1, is DSGVTQTPKHLITATGQRVTLRCSPRSGDLSVYWYQQSLDQGLQFLIQYYNGEERAKGNILERFSAQQFPDLHSELNLSSLELGDSALYFCASSGFSGTEAFFGQGTRLTVV.

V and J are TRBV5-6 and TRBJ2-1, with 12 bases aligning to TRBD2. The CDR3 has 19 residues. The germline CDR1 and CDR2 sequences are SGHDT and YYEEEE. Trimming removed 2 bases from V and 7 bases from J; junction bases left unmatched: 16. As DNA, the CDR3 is TGTGCCAGCAGCTTTCTAGGGCTAGCGGGAGGGAGCGGTAAGAATGAGCAGTTCTTC. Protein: CASSFLGLAGGSGKNEQFF.

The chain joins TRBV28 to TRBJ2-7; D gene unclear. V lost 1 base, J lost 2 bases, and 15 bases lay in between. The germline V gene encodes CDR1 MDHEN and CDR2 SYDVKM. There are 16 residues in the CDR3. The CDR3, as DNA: TGTGCCAGCAGTTTATCTCTAGTCCGCACCACCTACGAGCAGTACTTC. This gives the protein CASSLSLVRTTYEQYF.

CDR3 residues: CASKEKGNYGYTF. The CDR3 DNA is TGTGCCAGTAAGGAGAAGGGGAACTATGGCTACACCTTC. This sequence joins TRBV19 and TRBJ1-2; D perhaps matches TRBD1 (5 bases). This CDR3 spans 13 amino acids. Germline CDR1 and CDR2: LNHDA and SQIVND (reference sequence). Trimming removed 7 bases from V and 2 bases from J, with 11 bases in between.

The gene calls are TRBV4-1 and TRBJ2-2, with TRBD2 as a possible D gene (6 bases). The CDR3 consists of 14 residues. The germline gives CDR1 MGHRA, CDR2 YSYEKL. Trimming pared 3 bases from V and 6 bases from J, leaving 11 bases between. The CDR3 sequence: CASSHQEGPGELFF. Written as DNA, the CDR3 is TGCGCCAGCAGCCACCAGGAGGGGCCCGGGGAGCTGTTTTTT.

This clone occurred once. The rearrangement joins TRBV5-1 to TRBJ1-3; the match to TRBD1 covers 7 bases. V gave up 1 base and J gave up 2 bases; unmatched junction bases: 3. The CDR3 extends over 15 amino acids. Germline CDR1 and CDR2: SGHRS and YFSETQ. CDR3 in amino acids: CASSLTGDPGNTIYF. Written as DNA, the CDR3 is TGCGCCAGCAGCTTGACAGGGGATCCTGGAAACACCATATATTTT.

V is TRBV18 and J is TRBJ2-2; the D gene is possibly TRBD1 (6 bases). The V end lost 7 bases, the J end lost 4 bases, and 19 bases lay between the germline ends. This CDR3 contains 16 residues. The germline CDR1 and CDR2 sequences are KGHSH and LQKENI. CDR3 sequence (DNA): TGTGCCAGCTTACGGACTCTTAGCAGGGGCACCGGGGAGCTGTTTTTT. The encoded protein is CASLRTLSRGTGELFF.

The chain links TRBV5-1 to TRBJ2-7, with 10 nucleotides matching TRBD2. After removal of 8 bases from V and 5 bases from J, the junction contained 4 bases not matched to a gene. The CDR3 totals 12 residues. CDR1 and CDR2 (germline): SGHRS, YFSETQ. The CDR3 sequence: CARSGRDHEQYF. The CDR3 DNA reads TGCGCCAGAAGCGGGAGGGACCACGAGCAGTACTTC.

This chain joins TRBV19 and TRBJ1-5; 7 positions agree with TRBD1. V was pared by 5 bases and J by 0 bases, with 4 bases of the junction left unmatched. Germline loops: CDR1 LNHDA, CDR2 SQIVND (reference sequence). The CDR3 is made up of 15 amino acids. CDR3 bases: TGTGCCAGTAGTTACAGGGGAGATAGCAATCAGCCCCAGCATTTT. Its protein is CASSYRGDSNQPQHF.

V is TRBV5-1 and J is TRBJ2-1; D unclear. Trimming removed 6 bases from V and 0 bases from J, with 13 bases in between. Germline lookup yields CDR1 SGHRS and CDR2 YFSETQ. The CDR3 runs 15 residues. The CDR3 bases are TGCGCCAGCACCCTTAGTGGTAGCTCCTACAATGAGCAGTTCTTC. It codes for CASTLSGSSYNEQFF.

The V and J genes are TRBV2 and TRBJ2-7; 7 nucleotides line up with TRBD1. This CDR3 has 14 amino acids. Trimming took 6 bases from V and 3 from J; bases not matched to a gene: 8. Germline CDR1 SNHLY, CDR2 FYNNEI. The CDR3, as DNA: TGTGCCAGCAGCCAGACAGGGATGCTCTACGAGCAGTACTTC. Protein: CASSQTGMLYEQYF.

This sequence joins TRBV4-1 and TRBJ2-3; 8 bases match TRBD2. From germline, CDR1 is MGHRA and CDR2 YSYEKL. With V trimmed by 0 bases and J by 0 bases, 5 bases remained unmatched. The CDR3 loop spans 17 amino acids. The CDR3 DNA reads TGCGCCAGCAGCCAAGAATCCCTAGCGGGTAGCACAGATACGCAGTATTTT. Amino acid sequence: CASSQESLAGSTDTQYF.

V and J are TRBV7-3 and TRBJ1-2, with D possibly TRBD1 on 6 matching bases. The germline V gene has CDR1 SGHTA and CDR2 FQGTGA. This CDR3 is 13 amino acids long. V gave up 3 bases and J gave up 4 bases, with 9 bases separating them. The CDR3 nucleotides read TGTGCCAGCAGCTTCCAGGGGAGCTATGGCTACACCTTC. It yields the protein CASSFQGSYGYTF.

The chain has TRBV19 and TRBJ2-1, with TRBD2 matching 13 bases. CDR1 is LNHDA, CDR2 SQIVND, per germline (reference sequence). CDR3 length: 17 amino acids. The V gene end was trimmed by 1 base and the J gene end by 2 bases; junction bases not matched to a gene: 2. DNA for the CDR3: TGTGCCAGTAGTATAGGGACTAGCGGGAGTACCTACAATGAGCAGTTCTTC. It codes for CASSIGTSGSTYNEQFF.

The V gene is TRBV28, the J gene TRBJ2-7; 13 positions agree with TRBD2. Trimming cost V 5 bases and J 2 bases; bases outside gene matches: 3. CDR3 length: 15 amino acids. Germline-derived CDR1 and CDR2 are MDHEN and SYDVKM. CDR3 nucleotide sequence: TGTGCCAGCAGTGGGGGACTAGCGGGACCCTACGAGCAGTACTTC. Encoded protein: CASSGGLAGPYEQYF.

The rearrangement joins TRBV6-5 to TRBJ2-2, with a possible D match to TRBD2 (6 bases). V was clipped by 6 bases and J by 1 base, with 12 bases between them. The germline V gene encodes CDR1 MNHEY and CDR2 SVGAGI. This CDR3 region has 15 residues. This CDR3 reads CASRQSGLNTGELFF. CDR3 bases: TGTGCCAGCAGACAGAGCGGGCTGAACACCGGGGAGCTGTTTTTT.

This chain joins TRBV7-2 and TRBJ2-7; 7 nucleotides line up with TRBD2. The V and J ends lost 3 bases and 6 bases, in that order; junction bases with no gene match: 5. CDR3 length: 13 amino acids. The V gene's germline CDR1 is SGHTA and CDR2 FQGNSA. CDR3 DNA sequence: TGTGCCAGCAGCTTCGGGGGGATTAGCGAGCAGTACTTC. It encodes CASSFGGISEQYF. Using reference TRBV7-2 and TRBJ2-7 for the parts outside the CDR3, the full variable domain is GAGVSQSPSNKVTEKGKDVELRCDPISGHTALYWYRQSLGQGLEFLIYFQGNSAPDKSGLPSDRFSAERTGGSVSTLTIQRTQQEDSAVYLCASSFGGISEQYFGPGTRLTVT.

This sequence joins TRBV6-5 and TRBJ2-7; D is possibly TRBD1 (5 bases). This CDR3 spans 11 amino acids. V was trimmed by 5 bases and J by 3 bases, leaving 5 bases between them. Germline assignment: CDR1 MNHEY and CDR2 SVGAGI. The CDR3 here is CASSRGYEQYF. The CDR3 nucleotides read TGTGCCAGCAGTAGGGGCTACGAGCAGTACTTC.

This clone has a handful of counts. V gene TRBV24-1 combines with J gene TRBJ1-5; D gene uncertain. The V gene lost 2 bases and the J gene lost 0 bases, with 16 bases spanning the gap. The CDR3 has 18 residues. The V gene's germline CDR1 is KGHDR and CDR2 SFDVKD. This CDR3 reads CATSDSWGGYYSNQPQHF. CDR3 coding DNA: TGTGCCACCAGTGATTCCTGGGGAGGATACTATAGCAATCAGCCCCAGCATTTT.

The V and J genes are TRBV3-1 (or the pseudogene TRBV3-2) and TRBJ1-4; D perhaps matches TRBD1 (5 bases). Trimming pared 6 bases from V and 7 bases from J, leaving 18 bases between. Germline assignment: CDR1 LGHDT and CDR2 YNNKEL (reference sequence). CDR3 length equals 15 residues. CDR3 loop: CASRASGGWREKLFF. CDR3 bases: TGTGCCAGCAGAGCCTCCGGGGGGTGGCGTGAAAAACTGTTTTTT.

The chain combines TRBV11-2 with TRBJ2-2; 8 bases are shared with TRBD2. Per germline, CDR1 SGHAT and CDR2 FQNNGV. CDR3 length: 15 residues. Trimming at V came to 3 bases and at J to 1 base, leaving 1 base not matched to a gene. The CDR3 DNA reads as TGTGCCAGCAGCTTGACTAGCGTGAACACCGGGGAGCTGTTTTTT. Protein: CASSLTSVNTGELFF.

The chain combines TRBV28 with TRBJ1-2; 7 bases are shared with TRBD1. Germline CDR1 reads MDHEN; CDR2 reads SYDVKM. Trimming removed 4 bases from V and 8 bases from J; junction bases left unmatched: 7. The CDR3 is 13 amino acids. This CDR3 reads CASSSGGTRGYTF. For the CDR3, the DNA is TGTGCCAGCAGTTCAGGGGGGACACGGGGCTACACCTTC.

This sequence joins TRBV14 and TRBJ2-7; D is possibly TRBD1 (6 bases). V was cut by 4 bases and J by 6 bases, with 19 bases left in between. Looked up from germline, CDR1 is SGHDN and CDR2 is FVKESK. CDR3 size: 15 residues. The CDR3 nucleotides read TGTGCCAGCAGCCGCGTGGACAGAGGGTCGGGCGAGCAGTACTTC. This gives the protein CASSRVDRGSGEQYF.